The clone carrying this T cell receptor beta chain showed up just a few times. Its matching antigen is unknown. J was trimmed by 1 base and V by 6 bases; bases with no gene match: 16. There are 19 residues in the CDR3. Germline V gene sequence: CDR1 MNHNY, CDR2 SVGAGI (reference sequence). This sample was taken from a study of T-cell reconstitution after alpha-beta-depleted transplantation in children. Study results and caveats: Among T cells one year after transplant, newly produced cells accounted for most counts and diversity. Some patients' high day-60 TCRbeta diversity was traced to surviving recipient T cells and thymic progenitors.

During its preparation, the TCRbeta library received unique molecular identifiers. One entry per CDR3 protein results from TCRdb running MiXCR on the PCR reads. Found here are about 70,000 distinct CDR3 sequences, 11% of them singletons; the top ten hold under 15%. The clonotype originates from a boy between 5 and 17 years old with acute myeloid leukemia, due to receive a stem cell transplant. The chain joins TRBV6-6 to TRBJ1-5, with 9 bases aligning to TRBD1. Sequences were derived from PBMCs, sampled before TCRalphabeta/CD19-depleted stem cell transplant. The CDR3 region is CASRPLPGQGQGSNQPQHF. DNA of the CDR3: TGTGCCAGCAGACCATTACCGGGACAGGGTCAGGGGAGCAATCAGCCCCAGCATTTT.